Sequencing of this T cell receptor beta chain was carried out in a study of T cell changes during pregnancy in multiple sclerosis. The protocol was immunoSEQ multiplex PCR, while the TCRdb copy is restricted to in-frame clones and leaves out a portion. This table holds roughly 48,000 clones, 95% found once. Deletions cut 7 bases from V and 3 bases from J, with 5 bases between. The germline V gene has CDR1 SQVTM and CDR2 ANQGSEA. CDR3 length: 10 amino acids. The clonotype was recovered from a female donor with multiple sclerosis, enrolled in a pregnancy study. The source was CD8+ T cells from peripheral blood mononuclear cells, collected in the first trimester of pregnancy. V and J are TRBV29-1 and TRBJ2-3, with unresolved D. The DNA of the CDR3 is TGCAGCGCCAAAACAGATACGCAGTATTTT. It codes for CSAKTDTQYF.